This is a list of T cell receptor beta chains from one sample in a study of regulatory T cells in long-lasting Graves disease. TCRdb called the multiplex PCR reads again in MiXCR, with one record for every CDR3 protein. The profile shows roughly 250,000 distinct CDR3 sequences, around 18% of them singletons. The same data also went into a second study, on T cells in Graves' hyperthyroidism and ophthalmopathy.

Specimen: peripheral blood mononuclear cells (PBMCs), collected at new diagnosis, from a patient treated with antithyroid drugs. The receptors come from a woman aged 30 to 39 with Graves disease. The CDR3 runs from the conserved cysteine through the conserved F or W. Each record gives: J gene, D gene, V gene, clone size, CDR3 protein, CDR3 DNA. A D gene is named only where the DNA matches it firmly. The size entry is marked missing in some rows and otherwise reads once, few, many or a size class.

TRBJ2-1	TRBD2	TRBV3-1	many	CASSQDLGSGENTYNEQFF	TGTGCCAGCAGCCAAGATCTCGGTAGCGGGGAAAATACCTACAATGAGCAGTTCTTC
TRBJ2-7	TRBD1	TRBV20-1	NA	CSAREDRLGEQYF	TGCAGTGCTAGGGAGGACAGGTTGGGCGAGCAGTACTTC
TRBJ1-6	NA	TRBV25-1	few	CASRGATPSPLHF	TGTGCCAGCAGGGGGGCTACCCCTTCACCCCTCCACTTT
TRBJ2-5	NA	TRBV19	few	CASSMYGQQETQYF	TGTGCCAGTAGTATGTACGGGCAGCAAGAGACCCAGTACTTC
TRBJ1-5	NA	TRBV6-1	many	CASSRRDQPQHF	TGTGCCAGCAGTAGGAGGGATCAGCCCCAGCATTTT
TRBJ1-1	NA	TRBV5-6	many	CASSLSWGSVNTEAFF	TGTGCCAGCAGCTTGAGTTGGGGGAGCGTGAACACTGAAGCTTTCTTT
TRBJ2-1	TRBD2	TRBV15	once	CATSRGTSGSYNEQFF	TGTGCCACCAGCAGAGGTACTAGCGGGTCCTACAATGAGCAGTTCTTC
TRBJ1-5	TRBD1	TRBV4-2	many	CASSNRGSNQPQHF	TGTGCCAGCAGCAACAGGGGAAGCAATCAGCCCCAGCATTTT
TRBJ1-2	NA	TRBV3-1	many	CASSQVTGNYGYTF	TGTGCCAGCAGCCAAGTGACGGGGAACTATGGCTACACCTTC
TRBJ1-4	NA	TRBV12-3/TRBV12-4	many	CASTMDSSNEKLFF	TGTGCCAGCACCATGGACAGTTCGAATGAAAAACTGTTTTTT
TRBJ2-3	TRBD2	TRBV5-1	many	CASSLASGVTTDTQYF	TGCGCCAGCAGCTTGGCTAGCGGGGTTACCACAGATACGCAGTATTTT
TRBJ2-4	TRBD1	TRBV4-2	NA	CASSGGQGANIQYF	TGTGCCAGCAGCGGGGGACAGGGGGCAAACATTCAGTACTTC
TRBJ2-2	NA	TRBV19	NA	CASRVSLNTGELFF	TGTGCCAGTAGAGTGAGCCTGAACACCGGGGAGCTGTTTTTT
TRBJ1-1	TRBD1	TRBV4-2	many	CASRSGTANTEAFF	TGTGCCAGCCGATCCGGGACAGCTAACACTGAAGCTTTCTTT
TRBJ1-1	NA	TRBV6-4	many	CASSDSSRGTEAFF	TGTGCCAGCAGTGACTCCTCCCGGGGCACTGAAGCTTTCTTT
TRBJ2-1	TRBD2	TRBV12-3/TRBV12-4	many	CASSPGLAGPPDNEQFF	TGTGCCAGCAGCCCCGGACTAGCGGGGCCCCCCGACAATGAGCAGTTCTTC
TRBJ2-2	NA	TRBV4-2	many	CASSQEGDLYTGELFF	TGTGCCAGCAGCCAAGAAGGAGACTTGTACACCGGGGAGCTGTTTTTT
TRBJ1-2	NA	TRBV30	many	CASGRTLYGYTF	TGTGCCTCTGGACGGACGCTCTATGGCTACACCTTC
TRBJ2-1	TRBD2	TRBV20-1	NA	CSASGGTSGEQFF	TGCAGTGCTAGCGGGGGGACCTCAGGTGAGCAGTTCTTC
TRBJ1-5	NA	TRBV12-3/TRBV12-4	many	CASSLEGFQPQHF	TGTGCCAGCAGTTTGGAAGGTTTTCAGCCCCAGCATTTT
TRBJ1-1	TRBD1	TRBV5-8	many	CASTDRGLPLNTEAFF	TGTGCCAGCACCGACAGGGGCCTACCTCTAAACACTGAAGCTTTCTTT
TRBJ2-7	TRBD1	TRBV25-1	many	CASSVSRGQGAHEQYF	TGTGCCAGCAGTGTGTCCCGTGGTCAGGGGGCCCACGAGCAGTACTTC
TRBJ2-7	NA	TRBV6-1	many	CASSEGWLLYEQYF	TGTGCCAGCAGTGAAGGATGGCTCCTCTACGAGCAGTACTTC
TRBJ2-5	NA	TRBV5-4	NA	CASSSDGQETQYF	TGTGCCAGCAGCTCGGACGGGCAAGAGACCCAGTACTTC
TRBJ2-3	TRBD1	TRBV15	few	CATSRSPGTGTDTQYF	TGTGCCACCAGCAGATCCCCCGGGACAGGTACAGATACGCAGTATTTT
TRBJ1-6	TRBD1	TRBV3-1	NA	CASSPGQGNSPLHF	TGTGCCAGCAGCCCGGGACAGGGAAATTCACCCCTCCACTTT
TRBJ2-2	TRBD1	TRBV27	many	CASSPSRQGGAGELFF	TGTGCCAGCAGTCCCTCTAGACAGGGGGGTGCCGGGGAGCTGTTTTTT
TRBJ1-5	TRBD1	TRBV20-1	many	CSAKTGAYRNQPQHF	TGCAGTGCGAAGACAGGGGCGTATCGCAATCAGCCCCAGCATTTT
TRBJ1-6	NA	TRBV7-9	NA	CASSLTGGSPLHF	TGTGCCAGCAGCTTAACGGGGGGGTCACCCCTCCACTTT
TRBJ2-5	TRBD2	TRBV6-1	NA	CASSRAGAGQETQYF	TGTGCCAGCAGTAGAGCGGGGGCCGGCCAAGAGACCCAGTACTTC
TRBJ1-4	NA	TRBV2	NA	CASSEAGLKTNEKLFF	TGTGCCAGCAGTGAGGCAGGGTTGAAAACTAATGAAAAACTGTTTTTT
TRBJ1-1	TRBD1	TRBV12-3/TRBV12-4	many	CASSSAGGAGTEAFF	TGTGCCAGCAGTTCCGCAGGGGGCGCGGGCACTGAAGCTTTCTTT
TRBJ1-6	NA	TRBV6-2/TRBV6-3	many	CASSFTGRSPLHF	TGTGCCAGCAGTTTTACCGGCCGATCACCCCTCCACTTT
TRBJ2-7	TRBD1	TRBV6-1	many	CASSRQGSLYEQYF	TGTGCCAGCAGTCGACAGGGAAGTCTCTACGAGCAGTACTTC
TRBJ2-7	NA	TRBV6-2/TRBV6-3	NA	CASSSGHAAYEQYF	TGTGCCAGCAGTTCGGGACATGCAGCCTACGAGCAGTACTTC
TRBJ2-7	NA	TRBV7-3	NA	CASSPMGGLSYEQYF	TGTGCCAGCAGCCCCATGGGGGGGCTGTCTTACGAGCAGTACTTC
TRBJ1-1	NA	TRBV9	many	CASSPRGLGGNTEAFF	TGTGCCAGCAGCCCAAGGGGGTTGGGGGGAAACACTGAAGCTTTCTTT
TRBJ1-2	NA	TRBV24-1	many	CATSNGYGYTF	TGTGCCACCAGCAACGGCTATGGCTACACCTTC
TRBJ1-2	NA	TRBV18	many	CASSPDETYGYTF	TGTGCCAGCTCACCAGACGAGACCTATGGCTACACCTTC
TRBJ2-5	NA	TRBV5-1	many	CASSLGTGHQETQYF	TGCGCCAGCAGCTTGGGAACAGGCCACCAAGAGACCCAGTACTTC
TRBJ1-2	TRBD1	TRBV3-1	NA	CASSLRRDRNYGYTF	TGTGCCAGCAGCCTCCGCCGGGACAGGAACTATGGCTACACCTTC
TRBJ2-7	TRBD1	TRBV30	NA	CAWSESTGHYEQYF	TGTGCCTGGAGTGAATCGACAGGGCACTACGAGCAGTACTTC